This T cell receptor (beta chain) was documented in a study of PD-1 blockade in classical Hodgkin lymphoma (dated by TCRdb to 2020 to 2021). About the study as a whole: Nivolumab dosing was 3 mg/kg intravenously every 2 weeks, continuing until either disease progression or unacceptable toxicity. The study used CyTOF and TCR beta sequencing to define a peripheral blood immune signature of response to PD-1 blockade in classical Hodgkin lymphoma.

CDR1 and CDR2 (LNHNV, YYDKDF) derive from the germline V gene (reference sequence). The CDR3, from cysteine to phenylalanine, totals 15 residues. Kept here is only the CDR3 DNA, which spans 45 bases and is read in frame from base 1. A distance of 15 bases separates the germline ends of V and J, which lose 5 bases and 2 bases respectively. The Qiagen DNeasy kit was used to extract genomic DNA from unsorted PBMCs and from the negatively selected CD4+ and CD8+ fractions. TCR beta CDR3 regions were subjected to amplification by immunoSEQ multiplex PCR with primers that anneal to V and J segments. A synthetic immune receptor repertoire was used to minimize amplification bias, and any remaining bias was removed computationally after sequencing. As for how the authors treated the data: Custom Python scripts were used to quantify repertoire diversity as the Shannon entropy index. Unsorted, CD4+ and CD8+ repertoires were examined separately, except in combined analyses, for which CD4+ and CD8+ sequences were merged in silico. A clone was considered expanded if an increase in frequency of at least 2-fold after treatment relative to C1D1 was found, and a pseudocount of 0.5 was applied to clones undetected at baseline. Singleton clones were defined as clones with 0 or 1 copy at C1D1, and non-singleton clones were defined as clones with 2 or more copies. Clones expanded in unsorted samples were annotated as CD4+, CD8+ or unknown by matching protein sequences in sorted samples from the same patient. Wilcoxon tests on paired samples were used to test diversity changes from C1D1 to C4D1. As stored in TCRdb, this immuneACCESS dataset retains in-frame rearrangements with V and J assigned. A fraction of the clones does not appear; measured against another copy, unresolved V genes explain less than half of the discrepancy, and the remainder lacks a known reason. That table gives V, J and clone size, and the DNA gave D and trimming. This sample holds about 97,000 clones; roughly 88% were observed only once. The ten largest clones capture about 12% of the sample.

The time point tag for this specimen amounts to: cycle 1 day 1 (C1D1), immediately before nivolumab initiation. Every trial patient had relapsed following autologous stem cell transplantation, and prior brentuximab vedotin exposure was what differed among cohorts A, B and C. The trial cohort included roughly 60 patients with relapsed/refractory classical Hodgkin lymphoma, and each patient had a best overall response of complete response, partial response or progressive disease. In the multi-cohort phase II CheckMate 205 trial, trial patients received single-agent nivolumab. Best overall response was determined by an independent review committee according to the 2007 International Working Group response criteria. Trial PBMCs were collected just before the start of nivolumab (C1D1) and during therapy at cycle 2 day 1 and cycle 4 day 1. Peripheral blood was collected in 8 mL Vacutainer Cell Preparation Tubes, from which PBMCs were isolated by centrifugation and then cryopreserved.

The research as a whole found: Diversity was lower in patients who began nivolumab less than 1 year after ASCT, so these patients were left out of later analyses to avoid confounding by immune reconstitution. Among trial patients, those achieving complete response had baseline diversity similar to that of newly diagnosed patients, while diversity was significantly lower in partial responders and progressors. CD4+ but not CD8+ TCR diversity rose significantly by C4D1 (p=0.0027 vs p=0.16), most apparent in complete responders (p=0.02). The study covered only a single clinical trial cohort, and the causes of the repertoire differences, possibly disease activity or prior therapy, were still not defined. Baseline TCR diversity was reported to be lower in newly diagnosed patients than in healthy donors, and even lower in relapsed/refractory patients.

As for this clone: Its antigen remains undetermined. Per-base quality was not reported, and no clone a single base away is much larger than it.

The sequence links TRBV15 to TRBJ2-5, with TRBD2 as a weak D call on 6 bases. Material: peripheral blood mononuclear cells (PBMCs), obtained at baseline. The sequence was obtained from a human donor with classical Hodgkin lymphoma. The CDR3 loop reads CATSRTGSVQETQYF. The nucleotide sequence reads TGTGCCACCAGCCGTACCGGGAGTGTACAAGAGACCCAGTACTTC.